This T cell receptor beta chain was found in a study of blood T cell repertoires in COVID-19. Study summary: Sources were T cells, B-cell-depleted T cells, or PBMCs; the material itself was cDNA or gDNA.

Original analysis: The assay estimated nucleated cells by amplifying reference gene primers. Clones were read by immunoSEQ multiplex PCR, and TCRdb kept only the in-frame ones, dropping some. That table supplies the V and J calls and clone size; D and trimming were determined from the DNA. The data hold approximately 35,000 clones, with roughly 88% observed a single time. This receptor was identified in a human donor in a cohort sampled during active COVID-19. Sequencing used peripheral blood.

CDR3 region: CASSYYGSGDEQFF. CDR3 bases: TGTGCCAGCAGTTACTACGGGTCCGGGGATGAGCAGTTCTTC. The V gene is TRBV6-5, the J gene TRBJ2-1, with D perhaps TRBD2 (5 bases). The length of the CDR3 is 14 residues. Germline CDR1 is MNHEY and CDR2 is SVGAGI. The ends were cut back, 1 base at V and 8 bases at J, with 12 bases in the middle.